Below, one T cell receptor beta chain is given with its context. This CDR3 region has 15 residues. Germline CDR1 and CDR2: SGHRS and YFSETQ. Trimming took 4 bases from V and 3 from J, leaving 16 bases between them. This record belongs to a study of cytomegalovirus exposure and HLA in healthy donors. Produced via immunoSEQ multiplex PCR; TCRdb's table is partial and in-frame only. This table holds 200,000 to 300,000 clones, around nine tenths found once. This TCR derives from a man between 18 and 35 years old in good health and CMV-seronegative. The gene calls are TRBV5-1 and TRBJ2-5, with D tentatively TRBD2 (5 bases). The sample was PBMCs. CDR3 in DNA: TGCGCCAGCAGCCTCCTCCAGACGCGGGAAGAGACCCAGTACTTC. This sequence encodes CASSLLQTREETQYF. Combining the CDR3 with reference TRBV5-1 and TRBJ2-5 gives the whole variable domain KAGVTQTPRYLIKTRGQQVTLSCSPISGHRSVSWYQQTPGQGLQFLFEYFSETQRNKGNFPGRFSGRQFSNSRSEMNVSTLELGDSALYLCASSLLQTREETQYFGPGTRLLVL.